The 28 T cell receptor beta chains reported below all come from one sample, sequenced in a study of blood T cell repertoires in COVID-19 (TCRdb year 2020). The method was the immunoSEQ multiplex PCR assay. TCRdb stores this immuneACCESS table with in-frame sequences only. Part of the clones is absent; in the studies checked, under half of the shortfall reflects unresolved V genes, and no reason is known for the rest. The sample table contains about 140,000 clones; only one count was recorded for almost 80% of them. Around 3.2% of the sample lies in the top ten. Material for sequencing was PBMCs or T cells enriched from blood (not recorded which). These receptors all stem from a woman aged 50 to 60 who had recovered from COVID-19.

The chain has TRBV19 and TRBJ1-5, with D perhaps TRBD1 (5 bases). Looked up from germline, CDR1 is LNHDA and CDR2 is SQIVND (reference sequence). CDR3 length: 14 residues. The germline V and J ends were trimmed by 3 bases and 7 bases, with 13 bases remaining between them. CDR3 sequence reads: CASSIWGDGQPQHF. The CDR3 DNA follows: TGTGCCAGTAGTATTTGGGGGGACGGGCAGCCCCAGCATTTT.

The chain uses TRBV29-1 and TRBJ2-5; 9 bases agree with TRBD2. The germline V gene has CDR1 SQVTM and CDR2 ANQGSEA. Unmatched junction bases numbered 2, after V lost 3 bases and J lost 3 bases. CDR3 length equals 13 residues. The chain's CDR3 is CSVDVAGEETQYF. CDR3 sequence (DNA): TGCAGCGTTGACGTAGCGGGGGAAGAGACCCAGTACTTC.

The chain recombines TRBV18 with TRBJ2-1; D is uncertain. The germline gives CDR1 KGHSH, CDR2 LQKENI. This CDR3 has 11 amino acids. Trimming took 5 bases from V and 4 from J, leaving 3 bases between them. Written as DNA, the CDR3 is TGTGCCAGCTCATCGTACAATGAGCAGTTCTTC. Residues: CASSSYNEQFF.

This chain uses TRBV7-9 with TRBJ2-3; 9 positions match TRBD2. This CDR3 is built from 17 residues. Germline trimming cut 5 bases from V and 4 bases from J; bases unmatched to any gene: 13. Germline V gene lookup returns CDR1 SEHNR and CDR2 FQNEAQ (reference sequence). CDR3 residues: CASSALLLAGSPDTQYF. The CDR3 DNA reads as TGTGCCAGCAGCGCACTCCTCCTAGCGGGGTCCCCAGATACGCAGTATTTT.

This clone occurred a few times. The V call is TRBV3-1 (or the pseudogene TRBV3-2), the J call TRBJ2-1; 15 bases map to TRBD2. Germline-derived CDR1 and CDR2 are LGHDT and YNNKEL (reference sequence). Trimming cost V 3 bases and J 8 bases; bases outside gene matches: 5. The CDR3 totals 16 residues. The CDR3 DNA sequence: TGTGCCAGCAGCCATCTCGGACTAGCGGGGGGGCATGAGCAGTTCTTC. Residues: CASSHLGLAGGHEQFF.

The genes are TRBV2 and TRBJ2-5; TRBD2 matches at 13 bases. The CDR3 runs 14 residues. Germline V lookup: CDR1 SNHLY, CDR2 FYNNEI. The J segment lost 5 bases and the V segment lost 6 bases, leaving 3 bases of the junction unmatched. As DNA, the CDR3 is TGTGCCAGCAGCTGGACTAGCGGGAGTGAGACCCAGTACTTC. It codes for CASSWTSGSETQYF.

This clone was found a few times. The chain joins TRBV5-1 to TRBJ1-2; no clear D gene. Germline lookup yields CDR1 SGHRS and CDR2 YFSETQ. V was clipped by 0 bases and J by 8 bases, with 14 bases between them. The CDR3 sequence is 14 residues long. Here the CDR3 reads CASSLVRGEEGYTF. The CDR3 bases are TGCGCCAGCAGCTTGGTTCGGGGAGAAGAAGGCTACACCTTC.

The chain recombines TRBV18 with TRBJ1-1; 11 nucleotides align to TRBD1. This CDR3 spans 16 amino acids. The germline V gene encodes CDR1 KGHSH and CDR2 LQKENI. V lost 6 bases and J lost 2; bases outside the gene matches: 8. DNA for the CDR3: TGTGCCAGCTCTCGGGACAGGGGGAATGGAAACACTGAAGCTTTCTTT. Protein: CASSRDRGNGNTEAFF.

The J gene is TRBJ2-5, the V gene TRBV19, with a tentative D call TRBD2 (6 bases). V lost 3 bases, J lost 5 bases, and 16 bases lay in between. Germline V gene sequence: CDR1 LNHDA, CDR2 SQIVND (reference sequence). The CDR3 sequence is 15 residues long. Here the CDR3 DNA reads TGTGCCAGTAGTATGGTGGGCGGGGCCTACGAGACCCAGTACTTC. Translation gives CASSMVGGAYETQYF.

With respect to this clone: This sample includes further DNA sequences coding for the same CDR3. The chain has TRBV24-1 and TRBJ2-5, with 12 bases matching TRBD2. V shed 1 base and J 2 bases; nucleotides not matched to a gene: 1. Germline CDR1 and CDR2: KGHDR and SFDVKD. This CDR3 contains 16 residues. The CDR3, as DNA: TGTGCCACCAGTGATTTAGGACTAGCGGGACAAGAGACCCAGTACTTC. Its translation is CATSDLGLAGQETQYF.

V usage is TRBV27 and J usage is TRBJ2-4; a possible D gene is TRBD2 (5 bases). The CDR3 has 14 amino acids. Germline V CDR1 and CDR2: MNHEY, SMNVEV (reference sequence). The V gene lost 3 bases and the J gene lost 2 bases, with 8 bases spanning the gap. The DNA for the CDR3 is TGTGCCAGCAGTTTCCGGGATACCAAAAACATTCAGTACTTC. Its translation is CASSFRDTKNIQYF.

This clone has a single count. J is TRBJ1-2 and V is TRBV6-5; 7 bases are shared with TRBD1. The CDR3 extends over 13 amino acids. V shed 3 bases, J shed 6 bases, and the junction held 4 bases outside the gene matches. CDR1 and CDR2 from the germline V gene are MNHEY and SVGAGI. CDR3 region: CASSYRTGDGYTF. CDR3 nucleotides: TGTGCCAGCAGTTATAGGACAGGTGATGGCTACACCTTC.

In DNA form, the CDR3 reads TGCGCCACCAGGCGTAGCGGGACGAACAATGAGCAGTTCTTC. Residues: CATRRSGTNNEQFF. V and J are TRBV10-1 and TRBJ2-1; 8 bases are a match to TRBD2. CDR3 size: 14 residues. The germline V gene encodes CDR1 WNHNN and CDR2 SYGVQD (reference sequence). The J segment lost 5 bases and the V segment lost 10 bases, leaving 10 bases of the junction unmatched.

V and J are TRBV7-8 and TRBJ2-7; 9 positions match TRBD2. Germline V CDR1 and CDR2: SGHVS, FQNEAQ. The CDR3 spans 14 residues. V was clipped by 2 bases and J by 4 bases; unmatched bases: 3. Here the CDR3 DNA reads TGTGCCAGCAGCTTATTGACTAGCGGATACGAGCAGTACTTC. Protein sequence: CASSLLTSGYEQYF.

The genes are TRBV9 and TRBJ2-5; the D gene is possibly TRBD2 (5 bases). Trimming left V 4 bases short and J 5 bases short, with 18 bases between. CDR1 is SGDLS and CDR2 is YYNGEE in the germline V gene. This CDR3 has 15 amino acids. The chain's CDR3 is CASSPTRGPRETQYF. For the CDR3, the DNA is TGTGCCAGCAGCCCGACCCGCGGGCCGAGGGAGACCCAGTACTTC.

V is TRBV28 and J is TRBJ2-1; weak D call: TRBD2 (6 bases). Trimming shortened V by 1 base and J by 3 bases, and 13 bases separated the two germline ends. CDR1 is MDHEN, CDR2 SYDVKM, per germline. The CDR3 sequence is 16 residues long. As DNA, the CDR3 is TGTGCCAGCAGTTTATTAGGCGGGATGGACTACAATGAGCAGTTCTTC. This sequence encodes CASSLLGGMDYNEQFF.

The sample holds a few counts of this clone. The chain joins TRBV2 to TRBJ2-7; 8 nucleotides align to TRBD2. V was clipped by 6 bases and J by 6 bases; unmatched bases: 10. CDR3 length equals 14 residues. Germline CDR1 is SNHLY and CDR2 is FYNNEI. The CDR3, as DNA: TGTGCCAGCAGACTACCGGGACTAGTGGTCGAGCAGTACTTC. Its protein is CASRLPGLVVEQYF.

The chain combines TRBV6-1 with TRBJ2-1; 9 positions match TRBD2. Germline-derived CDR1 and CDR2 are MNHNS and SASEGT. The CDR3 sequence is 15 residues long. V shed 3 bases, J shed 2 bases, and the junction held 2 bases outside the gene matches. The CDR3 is CASSEGTSPYNEQFF. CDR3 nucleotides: TGTGCCAGCAGTGAGGGGACTAGCCCCTACAATGAGCAGTTCTTC.

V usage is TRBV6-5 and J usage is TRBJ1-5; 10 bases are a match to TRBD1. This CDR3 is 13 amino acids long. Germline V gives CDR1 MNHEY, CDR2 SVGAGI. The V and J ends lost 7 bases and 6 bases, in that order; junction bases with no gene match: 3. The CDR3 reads CASTGQGFQPQHF. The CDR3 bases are TGTGCCAGCACGGGACAGGGGTTTCAGCCCCAGCATTTT.

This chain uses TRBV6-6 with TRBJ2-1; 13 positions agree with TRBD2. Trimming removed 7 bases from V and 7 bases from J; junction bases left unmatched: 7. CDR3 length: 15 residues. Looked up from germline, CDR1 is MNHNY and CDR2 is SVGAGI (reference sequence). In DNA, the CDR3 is TGTGCCAGCATCATACTAGCGGGAGGGCCTAATGAGCAGTTCTTC. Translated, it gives CASIILAGGPNEQFF.

CDR3 protein: CASSLDRANQPQHF. DNA of the CDR3: TGTGCCAGCTCACTGGACAGGGCCAATCAGCCCCAGCATTTT. This chain links TRBV18 with TRBJ1-5; TRBD1 aligns across 8 bases. The V gene end was trimmed by 4 bases and the J gene end by 3 bases; junction bases not matched to a gene: 2. Germline CDR1 and CDR2: KGHSH and LQKENI. This CDR3 has 14 amino acids. The full variable domain, its missing parts supplied by reference TRBV18 and TRBJ1-5, is NAGVMQNPRHLVRRRGQEARLRCSPMKGHSHVYWYRQLPEEGLKFMVYLQKENIIDESGMPKERFSAEFPKEGPSILRIQQVVRGDSAAYFCASSLDRANQPQHFGDGTRLSIL.

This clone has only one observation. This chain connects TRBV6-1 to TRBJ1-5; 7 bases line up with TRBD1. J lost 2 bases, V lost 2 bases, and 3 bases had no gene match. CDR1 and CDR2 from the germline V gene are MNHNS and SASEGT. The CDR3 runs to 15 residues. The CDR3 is CASSENRGGNQPQHF. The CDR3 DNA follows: TGTGCCAGCAGTGAAAACAGGGGCGGCAATCAGCCCCAGCATTTT.

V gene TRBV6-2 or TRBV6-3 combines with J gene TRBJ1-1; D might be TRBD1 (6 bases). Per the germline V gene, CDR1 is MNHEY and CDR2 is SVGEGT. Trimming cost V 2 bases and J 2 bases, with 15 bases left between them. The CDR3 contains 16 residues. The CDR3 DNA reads TGTGCCAGCAGTTACCACGAAGGACAGACCAACACTGAAGCTTTCTTT. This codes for CASSYHEGQTNTEAFF.

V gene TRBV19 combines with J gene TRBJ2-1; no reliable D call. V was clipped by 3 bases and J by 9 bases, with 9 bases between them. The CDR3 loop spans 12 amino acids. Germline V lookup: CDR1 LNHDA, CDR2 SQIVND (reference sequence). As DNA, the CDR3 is TGTGCCAGTAGTATCGTCCTCGGTGAGCAGTTCTTC. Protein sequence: CASSIVLGEQFF.

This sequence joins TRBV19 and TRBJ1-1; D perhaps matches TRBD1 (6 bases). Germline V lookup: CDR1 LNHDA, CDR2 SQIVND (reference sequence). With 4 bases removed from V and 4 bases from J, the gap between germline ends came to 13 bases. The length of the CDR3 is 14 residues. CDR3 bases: TGTGCCAGTAGTAACAGGGTCTTTGGCACTGAAGCTTTCTTT. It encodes CASSNRVFGTEAFF.

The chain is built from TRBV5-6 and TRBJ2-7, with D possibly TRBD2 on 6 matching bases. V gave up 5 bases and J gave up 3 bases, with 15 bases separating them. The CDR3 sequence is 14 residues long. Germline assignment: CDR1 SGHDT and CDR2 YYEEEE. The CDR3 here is CASSPRTGDYEQYF. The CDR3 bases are TGTGCCAGCAGTCCACGTACGGGGGACTACGAGCAGTACTTC.

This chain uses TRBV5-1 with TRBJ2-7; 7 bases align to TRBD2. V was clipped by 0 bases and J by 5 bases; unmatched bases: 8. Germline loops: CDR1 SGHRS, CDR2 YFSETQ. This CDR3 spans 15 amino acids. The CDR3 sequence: CASSLGPSGIDEQYF. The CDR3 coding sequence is TGCGCCAGCAGCTTGGGGCCCAGCGGGATTGACGAGCAGTACTTC. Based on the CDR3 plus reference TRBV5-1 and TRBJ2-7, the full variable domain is KAGVTQTPRYLIKTRGQQVTLSCSPISGHRSVSWYQQTPGQGLQFLFEYFSETQRNKGNFPGRFSGRQFSNSRSEMNVSTLELGDSALYLCASSLGPSGIDEQYFGPGTRLTVT.

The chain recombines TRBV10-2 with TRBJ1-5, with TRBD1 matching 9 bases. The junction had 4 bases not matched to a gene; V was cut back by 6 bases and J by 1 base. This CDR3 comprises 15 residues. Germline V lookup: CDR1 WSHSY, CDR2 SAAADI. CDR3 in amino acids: CASSETGGSNQPQHF. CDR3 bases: TGCGCCAGCAGCGAGACAGGGGGGAGCAATCAGCCCCAGCATTTT.